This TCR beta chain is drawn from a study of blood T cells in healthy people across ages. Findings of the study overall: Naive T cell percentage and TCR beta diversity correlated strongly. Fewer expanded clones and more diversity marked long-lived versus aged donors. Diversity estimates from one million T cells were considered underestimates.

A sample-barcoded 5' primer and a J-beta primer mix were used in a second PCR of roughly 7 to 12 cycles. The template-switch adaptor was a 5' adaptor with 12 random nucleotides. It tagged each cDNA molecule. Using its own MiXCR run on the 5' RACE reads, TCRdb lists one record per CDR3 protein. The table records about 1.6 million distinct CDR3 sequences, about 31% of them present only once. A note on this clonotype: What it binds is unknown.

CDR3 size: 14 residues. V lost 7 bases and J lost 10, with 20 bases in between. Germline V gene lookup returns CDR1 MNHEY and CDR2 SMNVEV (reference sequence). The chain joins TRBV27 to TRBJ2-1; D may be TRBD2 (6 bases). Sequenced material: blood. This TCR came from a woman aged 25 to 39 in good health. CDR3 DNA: TGTGCCAGCACCCACGGGTCTAGCGCAGGGGAGCAGTTCTTC. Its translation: CASTHGSSAGEQFF.